The source of this T cell receptor beta chain is a study of T cells after yellow fever vaccination. Using its own MiXCR run on the 5' RACE reads, TCRdb lists one record per CDR3 protein. The table has approximately 300,000 distinct CDR3 sequences, 6.5% to 8.5% seen once; the top ten hold 15% to 20%. In this sample, this clonotype turned up a few times. This CDR3 contains 14 residues. The germline V gene encodes CDR1 SGDLS and CDR2 YYNGEE. Trimming cost V 0 bases and J 4 bases, with 10 bases left between them. The chain links TRBV9 to TRBJ1-1; D is unresolved. The sample was PBMCs, taken 35 to 50 days after the first yellow fever vaccination. This clonotype was obtained from a man between 18 and 35 years old who received the YFV17D yellow fever vaccine. The CDR3, as DNA: TGTGCCAGCAGCGTAGATGAGGGTGGCACTGAAGCTTTCTTT. Protein: CASSVDEGGTEAFF.